Each of the 25 T cell receptor beta chains below was sequenced from the same sample in a study of cytomegalovirus exposure and HLA in healthy donors. PCR employed 60 Vbeta and 13 Jbeta primers. Clones were read by immunoSEQ multiplex PCR, and TCRdb kept only the in-frame ones, dropping some. The table has 65,000 to 95,000 clones, roughly 73% seen once. Sequencing was performed on PBMCs. The receptors stem from a male donor in good health and CMV-seropositive.

V is TRBV21-1 and J is TRBJ2-2; TRBD2, the table's D call, was not compared with the DNA. TRBV21-1 is designated a pseudogene. The length of the CDR3 is 14 residues. The CDR3 DNA reads as TGTGCCAGCAGCCGAGCGGGGAACACCGGGGAGCTGTTTTTT. This encodes CASSRAGNTGELFF.

This clone was found once. The chain uses TRBV30 and TRBJ2-4; D is unclear. This CDR3 is 13 amino acids long. CDR1 is GTSNPN, CDR2 SVGIG, per germline (reference sequence). V was cut by 3 bases and J by 8 bases, with 14 bases left in between. This chain's CDR3 is CAWRQTVTHIQYF. The CDR3 nucleotides are TGTGCCTGGAGACAGACCGTTACTCACATTCAGTACTTC.

This chain links TRBV7-3 with TRBJ2-2, with TRBD1 matching 7 bases. Germline assignment: CDR1 SGHTA and CDR2 FQGTGA. CDR3 length: 15 amino acids. Losses at the gene ends were 3 bases for V and 0 bases for J; bases not matched to a gene: 1. CDR3 in amino acids: CASSLGQTNTGELFF. CDR3 bases: TGTGCCAGCAGCTTGGGACAGACGAACACCGGGGAGCTGTTTTTT.

This chain connects TRBV19 to TRBJ2-5; 8 bases align to TRBD1. Germline V gene sequence: CDR1 LNHDA, CDR2 SQIVND (reference sequence). Trimming removed 3 bases from V and 1 base from J; junction bases left unmatched: 4. CDR3 length equals 15 residues. CDR3 sequence (DNA): TGTGCCAGTAGTATTTACGGACAGGGCCAAGAGACCCAGTACTTC. Its protein product is CASSIYGQGQETQYF.

The V gene is TRBV5-1, the J gene TRBJ2-3; 16 nucleotides agree with TRBD2. V was pared by 0 bases and J by 5 bases, with 12 bases of the junction left unmatched. Germline V gene lookup returns CDR1 SGHRS and CDR2 YFSETQ. The CDR3 is 20 amino acids. The CDR3 coding sequence is TGCGCCAGCAGCTTGGCGGGACTAGCGGGAGGGCCCTATAGAGGAGATACGCAGTATTTT. As protein: CASSLAGLAGGPYRGDTQYF.

The table lists this clone with a few counts. Other DNA sequences of this sample code for an identical CDR3. This chain links TRBV5-1 with TRBJ1-1; 7 bases align to TRBD1. The CDR3 length is 14 residues. In germline, CDR1 is SGHRS, CDR2 YFSETQ. J lost 1 base, V lost 0 bases, and 0 bases had no gene match. CDR3 amino acids: CASSLAGGNTEAFF. The CDR3 coding sequence is TGCGCCAGCAGCTTGGCAGGGGGGAACACTGAAGCTTTCTTT.

This clone was counted only a few times. This chain uses TRBV5-1 with TRBJ2-1, with D possibly being TRBD2 (6 bases). The CDR3 covers 13 residues. The V end was cut by 4 bases, the J end by 6 bases, with 11 bases between. The germline CDR1 and CDR2 sequences are SGHRS and YFSETQ. Here the CDR3 DNA reads TGCGCCAGCAGCCGAGGCGGGATCAATGAGCAGTTCTTC. Protein sequence: CASSRGGINEQFF.

In DNA form, the CDR3 reads TGCGCCAGCAGCCGATTTCCGGGACAGGGCCCCTACGAGCAGTACTTC. This translates into CASSRFPGQGPYEQYF. The chain combines TRBV5-1 with TRBJ2-7; 9 nucleotides match TRBD1. Germline V lookup: CDR1 SGHRS, CDR2 YFSETQ. The CDR3 has 16 residues. Trimming at V came to 4 bases and at J to 2 bases, leaving 10 bases not matched to a gene.

This clone was recorded only once. The V gene is TRBV6-5, the J gene TRBJ2-1; 9 nucleotides align to TRBD2. The CDR3 loop spans 16 amino acids. The V and J ends lost 0 bases and 9 bases, in that order; junction bases with no gene match: 9. Germline V lookup: CDR1 MNHEY, CDR2 SVGAGI. The CDR3 DNA reads TGTGCCAGCAGTTACTCAGGTAGCGGGAGAGAAGTTGAGCAGTTCTTC. It yields the protein CASSYSGSGREVEQFF.

This clone was seen only once. This chain connects TRBV5-1 to TRBJ2-5; 8 nucleotides align to TRBD2. J lost 5 bases, V lost 1 base, and 7 bases had no gene match. Germline values: CDR1 SGHRS, CDR2 YFSETQ. The CDR3 extends over 15 amino acids. CDR3 residues: CASSLTGSGGETQYF. Written as DNA, the CDR3 is TGCGCCAGCAGCTTGACGGGATCGGGAGGGGAGACCCAGTACTTC.

The chain combines TRBV28 with TRBJ1-2; 7 bases match TRBD1. The CDR3 length is 15 residues. The trim removed 5 bases at V and 2 bases at J, leaving 8 bases unmatched. Per germline, CDR1 MDHEN and CDR2 SYDVKM. The CDR3 is CASSHPTGMNYGYTF. CDR3 DNA sequence: TGTGCCAGCAGTCACCCGACAGGGATGAACTATGGCTACACCTTC.

This chain links TRBV2 with TRBJ2-1, with D perhaps matching TRBD2 (5 bases). The V and J ends lost 6 bases and 9 bases respectively, with 15 bases between them. This CDR3 contains 13 residues. The germline CDR1 and CDR2 sequences are SNHLY and FYNNEI. The CDR3 loop reads CASRADGFVEQFF. The CDR3, as DNA: TGTGCCAGCAGAGCGGATGGTTTCGTTGAGCAGTTCTTC.

The chain couples TRBV1 to TRBJ2-7; TRBD2, the table's D call, was not compared with the DNA. TRBV1 is labeled a pseudogene. The CDR3 spans 14 residues. The CDR3 spells CTSSRTGLAGDPYF. Written as DNA, the CDR3 is TGCACCAGCAGCCGGACGGGACTAGCGGGAGATCCGTACTTC.

J is TRBJ2-1 and V is TRBV5-1, with D unclear. The CDR3 runs 16 residues. V lost 2 bases, J lost 4 bases, and 16 bases lay in between. The germline gives CDR1 SGHRS, CDR2 YFSETQ. The CDR3: CASSLPDITVYNEQFF. For the CDR3, the DNA is TGCGCCAGCAGCTTACCCGATATTACGGTTTACAATGAGCAGTTCTTC.

The chain has TRBV6-5 and TRBJ1-1; TRBD1 is a possible D gene (6 bases). CDR1 MNHEY and CDR2 SVGAGI come from the germline V gene. The CDR3 spans 16 residues. Trimming pared 2 bases from V and 3 bases from J, leaving 16 bases between. CDR3 protein: CASSYRDLRTDTEAFF. CDR3 in DNA: TGTGCCAGCAGTTACCGGGATCTTAGGACAGACACTGAAGCTTTCTTT.

The chain is built from TRBV27 and TRBJ2-5, with D possibly being TRBD2 (5 bases). The CDR3 has 13 amino acids. The germline V and J ends were trimmed by 3 bases and 10 bases, with 15 bases remaining between them. Germline-derived CDR1 and CDR2 are MNHEY and SMNVEV (reference sequence). The CDR3 nucleotides read TGTGCCAGCAGTTTTTTGAGTGGGAGAGACCAGTACTTC. It specifies CASSFLSGRDQYF.

V gene TRBV5-4 combines with J gene TRBJ2-2; TRBD2 matches 10 bases. The CDR3 has 17 residues. Germline V gives CDR1 SGHNT, CDR2 YYREEE (reference sequence). V lost 0 bases, J lost 6 bases, and 8 bases stayed unmatched. CDR3 amino acids: CASSLASGGPGPGELFF. In nucleotides, the CDR3 is TGTGCCAGCAGCTTGGCTAGCGGGGGACCCGGGCCCGGGGAGCTGTTTTTT.

The V gene is TRBV28, the J gene TRBJ2-7; 7 bases line up with TRBD1. CDR1 is MDHEN, CDR2 SYDVKM, per germline. The V and J ends lost 6 bases and 1 base, in that order; junction bases with no gene match: 9. The CDR3 runs 15 residues. CDR3: CASSLQPGQSYEQYF. CDR3 bases: TGTGCCAGCAGCCTTCAACCGGGACAGTCCTACGAGCAGTACTTC.

The V call is TRBV18, the J call TRBJ1-3; 7 positions agree with TRBD1. Germline assignment: CDR1 KGHSH and CDR2 LQKENI. V was clipped by 4 bases and J by 0 bases; unmatched bases: 9. The CDR3 runs 17 residues. For the CDR3, the DNA is TGTGCCAGCTCACTCAGACAGGGCTTATACTCTGGAAACACCATATATTTT. Amino acid sequence: CASSLRQGLYSGNTIYF. The full variable domain, completed using reference TRBV18 and TRBJ1-3, is NAGVMQNPRHLVRRRGQEARLRCSPMKGHSHVYWYRQLPEEGLKFMVYLQKENIIDESGMPKERFSAEFPKEGPSILRIQQVVRGDSAAYFCASSLRQGLYSGNTIYFGEGSWLTVV.

This chain links TRBV25-1 with TRBJ2-3; TRBD2 might be the D (6 bases). CDR1 is MGHDK, CDR2 SYGVNS, per germline. The length of the CDR3 is 13 residues. V was shortened by 6 bases and J by 5 bases, with 12 bases between the two germline ends. CDR3: CASSVPGVDTQYF. The DNA for the CDR3 is TGTGCCAGCAGCGTACCGGGGGTAGATACGCAGTATTTT.

The genes are TRBV28 and TRBJ2-3; 11 bases fit TRBD2. The germline gives CDR1 MDHEN, CDR2 SYDVKM. V was pared by 1 base and J by 0 bases, with 6 bases of the junction left unmatched. The CDR3 loop spans 18 amino acids. The CDR3 coding sequence is TGTGCCAGCAGTTTATATTCGGCTAGCGGGAGGAGCACAGATACGCAGTATTTT. Its protein is CASSLYSASGRSTDTQYF. Together with reference TRBV28 and TRBJ2-3, the CDR3 gives the full variable domain: DVKVTQSSRYLVKRTGEKVFLECVQDMDHENMFWYRQDPGLGLRLIYFSYDVKMKEKGDIPEGYSVSREKKERFSLILESASTNQTSMYLCASSLYSASGRSTDTQYFGPGTRLTVL.

Concerning this clone: Relative to the germline gene, one junction end is altered; a read error may explain this. V and J are TRBV2 and TRBJ1-4, with 8 bases aligning to TRBD1. This CDR3 has 15 amino acids. Germline values: CDR1 SNHLY, CDR2 FYNNEI. The DNA for the CDR3 is TGTGCCAGCAGGGAAGGACAGGGTGGTAATGAAAAACTGTTTTTT. Its protein product is CASREGQGGNEKLFF.

The gene calls are TRBV7-3 and TRBJ1-1; 7 bases match TRBD1. Germline V gives CDR1 SGHTA, CDR2 FQGTGA. CDR3 length equals 16 residues. V lost 1 base and J lost 8; bases outside the gene matches: 13. The CDR3 nucleotides read TGTGCCAGCAGCTTAAACGGACAGGCGACAGTGGAGGAAGCTTTCTTT. This encodes CASSLNGQATVEEAFF.

The chain joins TRBV5-1 to TRBJ1-1; maybe TRBD1 (5 bases). Germline assignment: CDR1 SGHRS and CDR2 YFSETQ. V was clipped by 4 bases and J by 1 base, with 20 bases between them. The CDR3 is 17 amino acids. The CDR3 DNA reads TGCGCCAGCAGCCTCCCGGAAATGGGGCGGACGAACACTGAAGCTTTCTTT. Translation gives CASSLPEMGRTNTEAFF.

This clone was detected once. The chain employs TRBV28 and TRBJ2-7; 9 positions agree with TRBD2. V was pared by 11 bases and J by 4 bases, with 9 bases of the junction left unmatched. Looked up from germline, CDR1 is MDHEN and CDR2 is SYDVKM. CDR3 length equals 13 residues. The CDR3 loop is CAAGTSNDYEQYF. The CDR3 DNA follows: TGTGCCGCCGGGACTAGCAATGATTACGAGCAGTACTTC.